The T cell receptor (beta chain) under discussion was sequenced for a study of T cell changes during pregnancy in multiple sclerosis. Sequenced by immunoSEQ multiplex PCR; TCRdb stores in-frame clones only, minus some. The repertoire includes about 36,000 clones, around 92% of them detected once, and 1.2% sits in the top ten. This CDR3 is built from 14 residues. In germline, CDR1 is MNHNY, CDR2 SVGAGI (reference sequence). The ends were cut back, 0 bases at V and 7 bases at J, with 10 bases in the middle. The sequenced material came from PBMCs (not recorded whether the cells were cultured). The clonotype comes from a female donor with multiple sclerosis, enrolled in a pregnancy study. The chain carries TRBV6-6 and TRBJ1-5; D is possibly TRBD1 (5 bases). Here the CDR3 reads CASSYSSWDQPQHF. The CDR3 region has the DNA TGTGCCAGCAGTTACTCGTCGTGGGACCAGCCCCAGCATTTT.